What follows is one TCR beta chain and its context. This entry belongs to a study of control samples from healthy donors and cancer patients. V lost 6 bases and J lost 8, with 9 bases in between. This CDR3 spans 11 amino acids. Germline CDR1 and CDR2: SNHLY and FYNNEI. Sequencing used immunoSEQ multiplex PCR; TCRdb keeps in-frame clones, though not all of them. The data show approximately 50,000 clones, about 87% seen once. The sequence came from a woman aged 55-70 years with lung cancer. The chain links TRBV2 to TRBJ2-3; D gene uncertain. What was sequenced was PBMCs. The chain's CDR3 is CASSSGVTQYF. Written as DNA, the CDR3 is TGTGCCAGCAGCTCTGGGGTTACGCAGTATTTT.